One sample yielded the 31 T cell receptor beta chains listed below, sequenced in a study of blood T cell repertoires in COVID-19. The protocol was immunoSEQ multiplex PCR, while the TCRdb copy is restricted to in-frame clones and leaves out a portion. This repertoire shows roughly 230,000 clones, roughly 80% found once; its top ten account for approximately 8%. Sequencing was done on a sample of peripheral blood. The origin of the receptors is a woman older than 75 with acute or convalescent COVID-19.

J is TRBJ1-1 and V is TRBV3-1 (or the pseudogene TRBV3-2); possibly TRBD1 for D (6 bases). Trimming took 2 bases from V and 1 from J, leaving 8 bases between them. This CDR3 spans 14 amino acids. Germline CDR1 LGHDT, CDR2 YNNKEL (reference sequence). Here the CDR3 DNA reads TGTGCCAGCAGCCAACCGGACAGGAACACTGAAGCTTTCTTT. This codes for CASSQPDRNTEAFF.

The chain couples TRBV7-2 to TRBJ1-4, with 11 bases fitting TRBD1. Trimming at V came to 4 bases and at J to 8 bases, leaving 12 bases not matched to a gene. There are 17 residues in the CDR3. Germline CDR1 SGHTA, CDR2 FQGNSA. The CDR3 bases are TGTGCCAGCAGCTCCGGGACAGGGGGGAGTTTAAGGGAAAAACTGTTTTTT. Its translation is CASSSGTGGSLREKLFF.

V gene TRBV19 combines with J gene TRBJ1-4; 11 bases are a match to TRBD1. In germline, CDR1 is LNHDA, CDR2 SQIVND (reference sequence). The CDR3 has 16 residues. After removal of 5 bases from V and 5 bases from J, the junction contained 7 bases not matched to a gene. Here the CDR3 DNA reads TGTGCCAGTAGTCCCCGGGACAGGGGGGAGAATGAAAAACTGTTTTTT. Amino acids: CASSPRDRGENEKLFF.

The sample holds one count of this clone. V usage is TRBV6-4 and J usage is TRBJ1-2; D is ambiguous. V was shortened by 0 bases and J by 5 bases, with 10 bases between the two germline ends. CDR3 size: 14 residues. Germline V gene lookup returns CDR1 MRHNA and CDR2 SNTAGT. CDR3 residues: CASSDSYRMYGYTF. CDR3 in DNA: TGTGCCAGCAGTGACTCGTACAGAATGTATGGCTACACCTTC.

J is TRBJ2-7 and V is TRBV5-5; D possibly corresponds to TRBD2 (5 bases). Germline V gives CDR1 SGHKS, CDR2 YYEKEE (reference sequence). The CDR3 has 15 amino acids. With 0 bases removed from V and 0 bases from J, the gap between germline ends came to 10 bases. CDR3 DNA sequence: TGTGCCAGCAGCTTGGAAGGACTTAGCTCCTACGAGCAGTACTTC. Translation: CASSLEGLSSYEQYF.

This rearrangement joins TRBV14 to TRBJ1-3; 9 bases are shared with TRBD1. Germline CDR1 reads SGHDN; CDR2 reads FVKESK. The V and J ends lost 1 base and 3 bases, in that order; junction bases with no gene match: 10. There are 18 residues in the CDR3. DNA of the CDR3: TGTGCCAGCAGCCAAGCGGCCTCACAGGGGGCTCTTGGAAACACCATATATTTT. As protein: CASSQAASQGALGNTIYF.

This clone was picked up a small number of times. This chain uses TRBV18 with TRBJ2-6; 8 positions agree with TRBD1. Germline V gene data show CDR1 as KGHSH and CDR2 as LQKENI. This CDR3 is built from 16 residues. The V segment lost 3 bases and the J segment 2 bases; nucleotides outside the gene matches: 3. CDR3 bases: TGTGCCAGCTCACCGCAACAGGGGGCTGGGGCCAACGTCCTGACTTTC. It specifies CASSPQQGAGANVLTF.

This chain links TRBV2 with TRBJ2-4; D is unresolved. There are 16 residues in the CDR3. V shed 0 bases and J shed 1 base, with 10 bases lying between them. Germline V gene sequence: CDR1 SNHLY, CDR2 FYNNEI. The CDR3: CASSEALQAAKNIQYF. In DNA, the CDR3 is TGTGCCAGCAGTGAAGCGCTTCAAGCGGCCAAAAACATTCAGTACTTC. The whole variable domain, filled in from reference TRBV2 and TRBJ2-4, reads EPEVTQTPSHQVTQMGQEVILRCVPISNHLYFYWYRQILGQKVEFLVSFYNNEISEKSEIFDDQFSVERPDGSNFTLKIRSTKLEDSAMYFCASSEALQAAKNIQYFGAGTRLSVL.

V usage is TRBV18 and J usage is TRBJ1-1; D is possibly TRBD1 (5 bases). The CDR3 extends over 13 amino acids. From germline, CDR1 is KGHSH and CDR2 LQKENI. V lost 3 bases, J lost 11 bases, and 16 bases lay in between. Here the CDR3 reads CASSPLGLLEAFF. The CDR3 DNA is TGTGCCAGCTCACCTTTGGGACTCCTGGAGGCTTTCTTT.

CDR3 loop: CASTLGSGGTGYGYTF. For the CDR3, the DNA is TGTGCCAGCACCCTGGGGTCAGGAGGGACTGGGTATGGCTACACCTTC. The V gene is TRBV28, the J gene TRBJ1-2; TRBD1 is a possible D gene (5 bases). Germline assignment: CDR1 MDHEN and CDR2 SYDVKM. This CDR3 is built from 16 residues. Trimming pared 7 bases from V and 5 bases from J, leaving 23 bases between.

The chain links TRBV2 to TRBJ2-7, with TRBD1 identical over 11 bases. This CDR3 has 15 amino acids. Germline assignment: CDR1 SNHLY and CDR2 FYNNEI. The trim removed 8 bases at V and 7 bases at J, leaving 13 bases unmatched. In DNA form, the CDR3 reads TGTGCCAGCTCTCTAGGAGGACAGGGGGCTGGGGAGCAGTACTTC. Encoded protein: CASSLGGQGAGEQYF.

V gene TRBV29-1 combines with J gene TRBJ1-6, with 8 bases aligning to TRBD1. J lost 10 bases, V lost 3 bases, and 5 bases had no gene match. Germline V gene data show CDR1 as SQVTM and CDR2 as ANQGSEA. The CDR3 spans 13 residues. DNA for the CDR3: TGCAGCGTTGAGACAGGGGCAGGGTCACCCCTCCACTTT. This codes for CSVETGAGSPLHF.

The chain combines TRBV5-5 with TRBJ1-3; the D gene is possibly TRBD1 (6 bases). Germline V gives CDR1 SGHKS, CDR2 YYEKEE (reference sequence). Trimming cost V 0 bases and J 0 bases, with 13 bases left between them. The CDR3 spans 17 residues. This chain's CDR3 is CASSLVGGTSSGNTIYF. The CDR3 region has the DNA TGTGCCAGCAGCTTGGTAGGGGGAACGAGCTCTGGAAACACCATATATTTT.

V gene TRBV11-2 combines with J gene TRBJ2-1, with TRBD2 identical over 13 bases. Germline loops: CDR1 SGHAT, CDR2 FQNNGV. The CDR3 sequence is 16 residues long. V lost 1 base, J lost 8 bases, and 5 bases stayed unmatched. This CDR3 reads CASSLGTSGSGDEQFF. The CDR3 DNA sequence: TGTGCCAGCAGCTTAGGGACTAGCGGGAGTGGTGATGAGCAGTTCTTC.

Ten or more counts support this clone. The V and J genes are TRBV10-3 and TRBJ1-1; 8 bases align to TRBD1. Germline CDR1 ENHRY, CDR2 SYGVKD. Trimming at V came to 3 bases and at J to 1 base, leaving 7 bases not matched to a gene. This CDR3 spans 16 amino acids. CDR3 sequence: CAISDVRGHGNTEAFF. The DNA of the CDR3 is TGTGCCATCAGTGACGTCAGGGGGCATGGGAACACTGAAGCTTTCTTT.

In regard to this clone: The same CDR3 arises from other DNA sequences in this sample as well. The CDR3 bases are TGTGCCAGCAGCTTGAGCTCTGGAAACACCATATATTTT. Translated, it gives CASSLSSGNTIYF. The V gene is TRBV12-3 or TRBV12-4, the J gene TRBJ1-3, with D unclear. This CDR3 contains 13 residues. Trimming left V 6 bases short and J 0 bases short, with 6 bases between.

There are a few counts of this clone. The chain carries TRBV28 and TRBJ1-4; perhaps TRBD1 as D (6 bases). V lost 5 bases to trimming and J lost 5 bases, with 15 bases between them. This CDR3 comprises 15 residues. Germline CDR1 is MDHEN and CDR2 is SYDVKM. The CDR3 nucleotides are TGTGCCAGCAGTCCCCGGACAGTGCTCAATGAAAAACTGTTTTTT. Translated: CASSPRTVLNEKLFF.

The chain couples TRBV11-2 to TRBJ2-1; 9 bases fit TRBD2. This CDR3 contains 16 residues. Looked up from germline, CDR1 is SGHAT and CDR2 is FQNNGV. V lost 4 bases to trimming and J lost 0 bases; unmatched junction nucleotides: 4. CDR3 amino acids: CASSSLAGDSYNEQFF. The CDR3 nucleotides read TGTGCCAGCAGCTCTTTAGCGGGAGACTCCTACAATGAGCAGTTCTTC.

The chain combines TRBV2 with TRBJ2-7; 8 bases are shared with TRBD1. J lost 5 bases, V lost 4 bases, and 7 bases had no gene match. Germline V lookup: CDR1 SNHLY, CDR2 FYNNEI. This CDR3 spans 14 amino acids. Here the CDR3 reads CASSAQGALNEQYF. The CDR3 DNA reads TGTGCCAGCAGTGCCCAGGGGGCGCTCAACGAGCAGTACTTC. The variable domain in full, with the rest retrieved from reference TRBV2 and TRBJ2-7, is EPEVTQTPSHQVTQMGQEVILRCVPISNHLYFYWYRQILGQKVEFLVSFYNNEISEKSEIFDDQFSVERPDGSNFTLKIRSTKLEDSAMYFCASSAQGALNEQYFGPGTRLTVT.

This chain uses TRBV7-2 with TRBJ1-5; weak D call: TRBD1 (6 bases). Trimming stripped 1 base from V and 4 bases from J, with 14 bases between. This CDR3 spans 16 amino acids. From germline, CDR1 is SGHTA and CDR2 FQGNSA. CDR3 residues: CASSLGQARGNQPQHF. In nucleotides, the CDR3 is TGTGCCAGCAGCTTAGGGCAGGCTAGGGGGAATCAGCCCCAGCATTTT.

V is TRBV19 and J is TRBJ2-1; the match to TRBD2 covers 9 bases. CDR3 size: 17 residues. J lost 7 bases, V lost 5 bases, and 15 bases had no gene match. Looked up from germline, CDR1 is LNHDA and CDR2 is SQIVND (reference sequence). The CDR3 here is CASSSGLSAGGPNEQFF. CDR3 coding DNA: TGTGCCAGTAGTTCCGGGCTATCTGCGGGAGGGCCTAATGAGCAGTTCTTC.

The chain's CDR3 is CASSFLGGSGQGYYGYTF. The CDR3 DNA reads TGTGCCAGCAGTTTCCTTGGGGGGTCGGGACAGGGTTACTATGGCTACACCTTC. V gene TRBV28 combines with J gene TRBJ1-2; TRBD1 agrees at 9 bases. After removal of 3 bases from V and 3 bases from J, the junction contained 14 bases not matched to a gene. The CDR3 extends over 18 amino acids. Germline CDR1 reads MDHEN; CDR2 reads SYDVKM.

V gene TRBV30 combines with J gene TRBJ2-7, with D possibly matching TRBD2 (6 bases). Germline V gives CDR1 GTSNPN, CDR2 SVGIG (reference sequence). V was trimmed by 2 bases and J by 5 bases, leaving 19 bases between them. This CDR3 is built from 15 residues. The CDR3 bases are TGTGCCTGGAGTCATCTGGGGCGGGATTGGGACGAGCAGTACTTC. This codes for CAWSHLGRDWDEQYF.

The chain recombines TRBV5-4 with TRBJ1-2; D possibly corresponds to TRBD1 (6 bases). This CDR3 is 14 amino acids long. Per germline, CDR1 SGHNT and CDR2 YYREEE (reference sequence). Trimming cost V 9 bases and J 4 bases, with 19 bases left between them. CDR3 sequence: CATTLGGPGYGYTF. CDR3 DNA: TGTGCCACCACCTTGGGGGGGCCGGGCTATGGCTACACCTTC.

The chain carries TRBV18 and TRBJ2-7, with 9 bases matching TRBD1. The CDR3 is made up of 14 amino acids. Trimming cost V 5 bases and J 6 bases; bases outside gene matches: 8. CDR1 and CDR2 (germline): KGHSH, LQKENI. For the CDR3, the DNA is TGTGCCAGCTCAACCTCCGGGACAGGGACCGAGCAGTACTTC. This sequence encodes CASSTSGTGTEQYF.

The rearrangement joins TRBV28 to TRBJ2-5; D is perhaps TRBD2 (6 bases). This CDR3 spans 13 amino acids. In germline, CDR1 is MDHEN, CDR2 SYDVKM. V was pared by 7 bases and J by 3 bases, with 12 bases between. CDR3 sequence reads: CASTQGGKETQYF. The CDR3 nucleotides read TGTGCCAGCACCCAAGGAGGGAAAGAGACCCAGTACTTC.

The chain is built from TRBV27 and TRBJ1-4; no clear D. This CDR3 comprises 13 residues. The V and J ends lost 5 bases and 4 bases respectively, with 8 bases between them. Germline V gene lookup returns CDR1 MNHEY and CDR2 SMNVEV (reference sequence). The CDR3 nucleotides read TGTGCCAGCAGTAGCGGGGTTAATGAAAAACTGTTTTTT. As protein: CASSSGVNEKLFF.

The CDR3 protein is CASRGTGGTGELFF. The DNA for the CDR3 is TGTGCCAGCAGGGGGACAGGGGGCACCGGGGAGCTGTTTTTT. The chain is built from TRBV6-1 and TRBJ2-2, with TRBD1 matching over 11 bases. The germline V gene encodes CDR1 MNHNS and CDR2 SASEGT. Trimming at V came to 6 bases and at J to 4 bases, leaving 1 base not matched to a gene. CDR3 length: 14 residues.

This CDR3 is CASSFSTGVVGETQYF. In DNA form, the CDR3 reads TGTGCCAGCAGCTTCTCGACAGGCGTCGTGGGCGAGACCCAGTACTTC. The V and J genes are TRBV11-2 and TRBJ2-5, with a tentative D call TRBD1 (6 bases). Trimming removed 3 bases at V and 5 bases at J, with 19 bases between. CDR1 and CDR2 from the germline V gene are SGHAT and FQNNGV. The CDR3 length is 16 residues.

The rearrangement links TRBV7-9 to TRBJ2-7, with TRBD1 as a possible D gene (6 bases). The CDR3 length is 13 residues. Trimming took off 4 bases at V and 3 bases at J, with 10 bases between the two ends. The germline V gene encodes CDR1 SEHNR and CDR2 FQNEAQ (reference sequence). The CDR3 region has the DNA TGTGCCAGCAGCTCGGACAGTCTCTACGAGCAGTACTTC. This translates into CASSSDSLYEQYF. The whole variable domain, remainder taken from reference TRBV7-9 and TRBJ2-7, is DTGVSQNPRHKITKRGQNVTFRCDPISEHNRLYWYRQTLGQGPEFLTYFQNEAQLEKSRLLSDRFSAERPKGSFSTLEIQRTEQGDSAMYLCASSSDSLYEQYFGPGTRLTVT.

V is TRBV5-6 and J is TRBJ1-5; D remains ambiguous. Germline CDR1 is SGHDT and CDR2 is YYEEEE. Trimming left V 2 bases short and J 5 bases short, with 5 bases between. There are 12 residues in the CDR3. The CDR3, as DNA: TGTGCCAGCAGCTTTGGAGATCAGCCCCAGCATTTT. Translation: CASSFGDQPQHF.